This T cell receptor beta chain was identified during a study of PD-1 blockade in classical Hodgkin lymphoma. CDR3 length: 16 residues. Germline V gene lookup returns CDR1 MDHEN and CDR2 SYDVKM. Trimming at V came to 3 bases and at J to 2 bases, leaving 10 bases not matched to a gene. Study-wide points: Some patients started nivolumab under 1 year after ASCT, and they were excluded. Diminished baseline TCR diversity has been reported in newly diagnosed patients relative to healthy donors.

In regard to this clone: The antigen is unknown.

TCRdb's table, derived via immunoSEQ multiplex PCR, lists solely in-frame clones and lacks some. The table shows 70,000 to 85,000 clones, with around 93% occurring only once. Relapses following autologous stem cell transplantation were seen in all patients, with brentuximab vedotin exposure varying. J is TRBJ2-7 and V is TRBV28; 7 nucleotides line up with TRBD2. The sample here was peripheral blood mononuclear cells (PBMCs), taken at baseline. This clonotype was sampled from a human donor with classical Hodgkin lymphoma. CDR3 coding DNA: TGTGCCAGCAGTTTGGGTGGCGGGGGTGTACCCTACGAGCAGTACTTC. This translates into CASSLGGGGVPYEQYF.